Shown below are 16 T cell receptor beta chains from a single sample sequenced in a study of PD-L1 blockade in urothelial cancer. Indicated time point: pretreatment peripheral blood. TCRdb keeps only in-frame clones here, not all; method: immunoSEQ multiplex PCR. The data hold some 90,000 clones, with roughly 90% observed a single time. Sequencing was performed on PBMCs, taken around atezolizumab (anti-PD-L1) treatment. These TCRs come from a woman older than 75 with urothelial cancer.

The chain employs TRBV6-6 and TRBJ2-7, with 7 nucleotides matching TRBD1. The trim removed 2 bases at V and 6 bases at J, leaving 10 bases unmatched. The germline V gene has CDR1 MNHNY and CDR2 SVGAGI (reference sequence). The CDR3 has 15 residues. The CDR3 is CASSYPTGAEGEQYF. The CDR3 DNA reads TGTGCCAGCAGTTACCCTACAGGGGCAGAGGGCGAGCAGTACTTC.

V and J are TRBV7-9 and TRBJ2-1; maybe TRBD2 (6 bases). Looked up from germline, CDR1 is SEHNR and CDR2 is FQNEAQ (reference sequence). V was pared by 5 bases and J by 5 bases, with 19 bases between. CDR3 length: 16 residues. The CDR3 DNA reads TGTGCCAGCAGCCGGGAGAGGGCCACTTGGGACAATGAGCAGTTCTTC. Translated, it gives CASSRERATWDNEQFF.

This clone was counted a single time. This chain joins TRBV28 and TRBJ2-7; tentative D call: TRBD2 (6 bases). CDR1 MDHEN and CDR2 SYDVKM come from the germline V gene. Deletions cut 2 bases from V and 0 bases from J, with 8 bases between. The CDR3 is made up of 14 amino acids. The CDR3 bases are TGTGCCAGCAGTTTAGCTAGCGTCTCCTACGAGCAGTACTTC. It is translated as CASSLASVSYEQYF.

The chain links TRBV27 to TRBJ1-1, with TRBD1 matching 7 bases. Losses at the gene ends were 7 bases for V and 9 bases for J; bases not matched to a gene: 11. CDR3 length equals 13 residues. CDR1 and CDR2 (germline): MNHEY, SMNVEV (reference sequence). In nucleotides, the CDR3 is TGTGCCAGCAAAATCGACAGGGTATCTAAAGCTTTCTTT. This encodes CASKIDRVSKAFF.

The chain couples TRBV2 to TRBJ1-5, with D unclear. This CDR3 is 13 amino acids long. Per germline, CDR1 SNHLY and CDR2 FYNNEI. V gave up 9 bases and J gave up 6 bases, with 15 bases separating them. The CDR3 sequence: CASRPGVGQPQHF. The CDR3 nucleotides are TGTGCCAGTCGCCCCGGGGTTGGTCAGCCCCAGCATTTT.

The V and J genes are TRBV28 and TRBJ1-4, with D unresolved. The germline CDR1 and CDR2 sequences are MDHEN and SYDVKM. The length of the CDR3 is 15 residues. Trimming removed 4 bases from V and 0 bases from J, with 9 bases in between. The CDR3 is CASSSPRATNEKLFF. CDR3 DNA: TGTGCCAGCAGTTCCCCGAGGGCAACTAATGAAAAACTGTTTTTT.

This chain joins TRBV7-2 and TRBJ2-7; unclear D gene. The CDR3 has 15 amino acids. Germline V gives CDR1 SGHTA, CDR2 FQGNSA. Trimming left V 0 bases short and J 0 bases short, with 9 bases between. The CDR3 sequence is CASSLATLSSYEQYF. The CDR3 coding sequence is TGTGCCAGCAGCTTAGCGACACTCAGCTCCTACGAGCAGTACTTC.

The chain carries TRBV30 and TRBJ2-7; TRBD2 matches 8 bases. The germline gives CDR1 GTSNPN, CDR2 SVGIG (reference sequence). The CDR3 sequence is 11 residues long. The V segment lost 5 bases and the J segment 7 bases; nucleotides outside the gene matches: 4. CDR3 coding DNA: TGTGCCTGGGGGCGGGGGGATGAGCAGTACTTC. Protein sequence: CAWGRGDEQYF.

The rearrangement joins TRBV2 to TRBJ1-3; tentatively, D is TRBD1 (5 bases). Germline values: CDR1 SNHLY, CDR2 FYNNEI. Trimming shortened V by 6 bases and J by 2 bases, and 8 bases separated the two germline ends. CDR3 length equals 13 residues. The CDR3 loop is CASRSRAGNTIYF. The CDR3 DNA sequence: TGTGCCAGCAGGAGCAGGGCTGGAAACACCATATATTTT.

This chain uses TRBV23-1 with TRBJ1-5; TRBD1 might be the D (5 bases). TRBV23-1 is filed as an ORF, its function uncertain. CDR3 length equals 17 residues. V was trimmed by 4 bases and J by 7 bases, leaving 23 bases between them. The CDR3 loop reads CASSPLGIGGSRQPQHF. DNA for the CDR3: TGCGCCAGCAGTCCCCTAGGGATTGGGGGGAGTAGGCAGCCCCAGCATTTT.

As for this clone: The same CDR3 can be traced to other DNA sequences in this sample. V usage is TRBV5-4 and J usage is TRBJ2-5; the D gene is possibly TRBD2 (5 bases). Trimming shortened V by 4 bases and J by 0 bases, and 10 bases separated the two germline ends. This CDR3 spans 14 amino acids. Germline V gene data show CDR1 as SGHNT and CDR2 as YYREEE (reference sequence). The CDR3 sequence is CASSLAGNQETQYF. The CDR3, as DNA: TGTGCCAGCAGCCTGGCGGGTAACCAAGAGACCCAGTACTTC. Full variable domain (remainder filled in from reference TRBV5-4 and TRBJ2-5): ETGVTQSPTHLIKTRGQQVTLRCSSQSGHNTVSWYQQALGQGPQFIFQYYREEENGRGNFPPRFSGLQFPNYSSELNVNALELDDSALYLCASSLAGNQETQYFGPGTRLLVL.

The chain combines TRBV5-1 with TRBJ2-1; tentative D call: TRBD2 (6 bases). The CDR3 is 15 residues long. The V gene's germline CDR1 is SGHRS and CDR2 YFSETQ. The V end was cut by 3 bases, the J end by 9 bases, with 19 bases between. The CDR3 nucleotides read TGCGCCAGCAGCTCACGACTAGTGGAACCGAGTGAGCAGTTCTTC. Protein sequence: CASSSRLVEPSEQFF.

The chain carries TRBV2 and TRBJ1-3, with 8 nucleotides matching TRBD1. The germline V gene has CDR1 SNHLY and CDR2 FYNNEI. The CDR3 is 13 residues long. The J segment lost 2 bases and the V segment lost 6 bases, leaving 0 bases of the junction unmatched. Written as DNA, the CDR3 is TGTGCCAGCAGGGACAGGGCTGGAAACACCATATATTTT. It translates to CASRDRAGNTIYF.

V gene TRBV14 combines with J gene TRBJ2-3; 10 bases align to TRBD2. The CDR3 has 16 amino acids. Germline values: CDR1 SGHDN, CDR2 FVKESK. Losses at the gene ends were 2 bases for V and 3 bases for J; bases not matched to a gene: 5. CDR3 sequence: CASSQYLAGVTDTQYF. The CDR3 region has the DNA TGTGCCAGCAGCCAATACCTAGCGGGAGTGACAGATACGCAGTATTTT. The full variable domain, with the rest looked up from reference TRBV14 and TRBJ2-3, is EAGVTQFPSHSVIEKGQTVTLRCDPISGHDNLYWYRRVMGKEIKFLLHFVKESKQDESGMPNNRFLAERTGGTYSTLKVQPAELEDSGVYFCASSQYLAGVTDTQYFGPGTRLTVL.

The rearrangement uses TRBV2 and TRBJ1-4; no clear D gene. The CDR3 loop spans 14 amino acids. The germline V and J ends were trimmed by 5 bases and 5 bases, with 12 bases remaining between them. Per the germline V gene, CDR1 is SNHLY and CDR2 is FYNNEI. The CDR3 coding sequence is TGTGCCAGCAGTCCCCGGGTCGACAATGAAAAACTGTTTTTT. This codes for CASSPRVDNEKLFF.

In this sample, this clone turned up once. J is TRBJ1-2 and V is TRBV28; D possibly corresponds to TRBD1 (5 bases). The CDR3 is 14 amino acids. Per germline, CDR1 MDHEN and CDR2 SYDVKM. V lost 7 bases, J lost 2 bases, and 14 bases lay in between. CDR3 region: CASTVPGNNYGYTF. The DNA for the CDR3 is TGTGCCAGCACGGTTCCAGGGAACAACTATGGCTACACCTTC.